This T cell receptor beta chain was sequenced for a study of shared clonotypes between healthy human individuals. Study overall: Participating donors consisted of two women and a few men aged 18 to 49. Each donor's CD4 naive and CD4 memory cells filled three plates apiece, CD8 naive two, and CD8 memory one. Study results and limitations: Naive CD4 clonotypes overlapped across several donors at approximately 5.3%. Clonotypes shared by all four donors outscored non-shared clonotypes in generation probability.

There are 15 residues in the CDR3. Trimming cost V 1 base and J 5 bases; bases outside gene matches: 4. Germline V CDR1 and CDR2: SNHLY, FYNNEI. Comment on this clone: Its target is not known.

Positive CCR7 selection of CD45RO-negative cells yielded the naive CD8 cells, and terminally differentiated effector memory CD45RA+ cells were excluded. TCRdb's copy holds only in-frame clones and misses some; the assay was immunoSEQ multiplex PCR. The profile shows about 2.1 million clones, 90% to 95% of them singletons. Sequenced input: naive CD8+ T cells from PBMCs. This chain connects TRBV2 to TRBJ1-4; TRBD1 matches 7 bases. The sequence derives from a man younger than 35 in good health. Some clones in this sample may be carry-over from other donors' samples. The CDR3 is CASSEEGQQNEKLFF. CDR3 nucleotide sequence: TGTGCCAGCAGTGAAGAGGGACAGCAAAATGAAAAACTGTTTTTT.